This entry describes one T cell receptor beta chain. Its antigen is currently unknown. This CDR3 comprises 15 residues. CDR1 and CDR2 from the germline V gene are MDHEN and SYDVKM. With 3 bases removed from V and 3 bases from J, the gap between germline ends came to 12 bases. The repertoire was sequenced with immunoSEQ multiplex PCR; TCRdb's copy has only in-frame clones and lacks some. The repertoire includes around 1,000,000 clones, about 80% of them detected once, and approximately 0.9% sits in the top ten. Study donors comprised healthy, HIV-negative adults devoid of recent acute infection or vaccination. These data originate in a study of shared clonotypes between healthy human individuals. Study summary: The plates for each donor numbered three CD4 naive, three CD4 memory, two CD8 naive and one CD8 memory. Findings and caveats of the study: The authors sampled blood alone, and tissue repertoires likely differ.

Sequencing input: memory CD4+ T cells from PBMCs. Subset given: CD45RA-negative fraction. V and J are TRBV28 and TRBJ1-3, with unresolved D. This clonotype was obtained from a man aged 18-30 years in good health. Some clones in this sample may be carry-over from other donors' samples. The CDR3 nucleotides read TGTGCCAGCAGTTTGGGCGGCGGATATGGAAACACCATATATTTT. Translation: CASSLGGGYGNTIYF.